Listed below are T cell receptor beta chains from one sample, sequenced in a study of tumor-infiltrating lymphocytes in primary liver carcinoma. TCRdb reprocessed the multiplex PCR reads with MiXCR, giving one entry per CDR3 protein. The table records roughly 200,000 distinct CDR3 sequences, 70% to 90% of them present only once. The specimen sequenced was tumor tissue from primary liver carcinoma. The receptors stem from a middle-aged man with primary liver carcinoma and hepatitis B virus infection. The CDR3 runs from the conserved cysteine through the conserved F or W. A D gene is named only where the DNA matches it firmly. Clone size is shown for a subset of rows, as once, few, many or a class of expanded clone.

abundance: many; j_gene: TRBJ2-1; d_gene: TRBD2; v_gene: TRBV12-3/TRBV12-4; CDR3aa: CASRGTSGSYEQFF; CDR3nt: TGTGCCAGCAGGGGGACTAGCGGGAGTTATGAGCAGTTCTTC
abundance: .; j_gene: TRBJ1-5; d_gene: .; v_gene: TRBV2; CDR3aa: CTSGGGNQHQHF; CDR3nt: TGTACCAGCGGTGGGGGTAATCAGCACCAGCATTTT
abundance: .; j_gene: TRBJ2-7; d_gene: .; v_gene: TRBV11-1; CDR3aa: CASSSLPWGTYEQYF; CDR3nt: TGTGCCAGCAGCTCGCTTCCATGGGGCACCTACGAGCAGTACTTC
abundance: once; j_gene: TRBJ2-5; d_gene: .; v_gene: TRBV6-2/TRBV6-3; CDR3aa: CESSNRQETHYF; CDR3nt: TGTGAGAGCAGCAACAGACAAGAGACCCACTACTTC
abundance: .; j_gene: TRBJ1-1; d_gene: .; v_gene: TRBV10-2; CDR3aa: CACSETPSTVDLF; CDR3nt: TGCGCCTGCAGTGAGACCCCCTCCACGGTGGATCTCTTT
abundance: .; j_gene: TRBJ2-5; d_gene: TRBD2; v_gene: TRBV11-2; CDR3aa: CTSSPSSFQGTGREIQYF; CDR3nt: TGTACCAGCAGCCCTAGCTCATTCCAGGGTACTGGGCGGGAGATCCAGTATTTC
abundance: .; j_gene: TRBJ2-1; d_gene: TRBD2; v_gene: TRBV11-2; CDR3aa: CASSLDRHGRFYNDQFF; CDR3nt: TGTGCCAGCAGCTTAGATAGGCACGGGAGGTTCTACAATGACCAGTTCTTC
abundance: .; j_gene: TRBJ2-3; d_gene: .; v_gene: TRBV28; CDR3aa: CASSGRDLTSTDTHYF; CDR3nt: TGTGCTAGCAGTGGGCGGGACCTCACTAGCACAGATACGCATTATTTT
abundance: .; j_gene: TRBJ2-1; d_gene: .; v_gene: TRBV11-2; CDR3aa: CAGGLTGIIDEQFF; CDR3nt: TGTGCCGGCGGCTTGACTGGTATTATCGATGAGCAGTTCTTC
abundance: .; j_gene: TRBJ2-6; d_gene: TRBD1; v_gene: TRBV6-6; CDR3aa: CVSRPGTVTLRANVLTF; CDR3nt: TGTGTCAGTAGGCCTGGGACAGTAACTCTGCGGGCCAACGTCCTGACTTTC
abundance: .; j_gene: TRBJ1-5; d_gene: .; v_gene: TRBV11-2; CDR3aa: CVSNLVGVTGSNRPQHF; CDR3nt: TGTGTCAGCAACTTAGTAGGGGTAACAGGGAGCAATCGGCCCCAGCATTTT
abundance: .; j_gene: TRBJ2-4; d_gene: .; v_gene: TRBV11-1; CDR3aa: CASNFPGTGETKNIQYF; CDR3nt: TGTGCCAGCAACTTTCCAGGGACTGGCGAGACCAAAAACATTCAGTACTTC
abundance: .; j_gene: TRBJ2-7; d_gene: TRBD1; v_gene: TRBV6-1; CDR3aa: CAGSTWTGPYEQYF; CDR3nt: TGTGCCGGCAGCACCTGGACAGGGCCCTACGAGCAGTACTTC
abundance: .; j_gene: TRBJ2-7; d_gene: .; v_gene: TRBV11-2; CDR3aa: CASRQGVAVEWSYEQYF; CDR3nt: TGTGCCAGCAGACAAGGAGTAGCGGTAGAGTGGTCCTACGAGCAATACTTC
abundance: .; j_gene: TRBJ2-7; d_gene: .; v_gene: TRBV6-2/TRBV6-3; CDR3aa: CASSYQVNSYEQYF; CDR3nt: TGTGCCAGCAGTTATCAGGTAAATTCCTACGAGCAGTACTTC
abundance: .; j_gene: TRBJ1-1; d_gene: .; v_gene: TRBV12-3/TRBV12-4; CDR3aa: CASSSADMNTEVFF; CDR3nt: TGTGCTAGCAGTTCGGCAGACATGAACACTGAAGTTTTCTTT
abundance: .; j_gene: TRBJ2-5; d_gene: TRBD1; v_gene: TRBV6-5; CDR3aa: CASSFEQGQETQYF; CDR3nt: TGTGCCAGCAGTTTCGAACAGGGGCAAGAAACCCAGTACTTC
abundance: .; j_gene: TRBJ1-4; d_gene: .; v_gene: TRBV29-1; CDR3aa: CSVDGGMDVKLSF; CDR3nt: TGCAGCGTTGACGGAGGGATGGATGTAAAACTGTCTTTT
abundance: once; j_gene: TRBJ2-3; d_gene: .; v_gene: TRBV6-1; CDR3aa: CASRHSTDTQYF; CDR3nt: TGTGCCAGCAGGCACAGTACAGATACGCAGTATTTT
abundance: .; j_gene: TRBJ2-7; d_gene: .; v_gene: TRBV4-2; CDR3aa: CASTQDKGSGYEQYF; CDR3nt: TGTGCCAGCACGCAAGATAAGGGGAGCGGCTACGAGCAATACTTC
abundance: .; j_gene: TRBJ1-1; d_gene: .; v_gene: TRBV6-2/TRBV6-3; CDR3aa: CANISPLRTEAFF; CDR3nt: TGTGCCAATATTTCCCCCCTTCGTACTGAAGCTTTCTTT
abundance: .; j_gene: TRBJ2-7; d_gene: .; v_gene: TRBV5-5; CDR3aa: CDSSFGLSYEQYF; CDR3nt: TGTGATAGCAGCTTCGGACTCTCCTACGAGCAGTACTTC
abundance: .; j_gene: TRBJ2-3; d_gene: TRBD2; v_gene: TRBV12-3/TRBV12-4; CDR3aa: CANSSPTSGRSTDTQYF; CDR3nt: TGTGCCAACAGTTCCCCAACTAGCGGGAGAAGTACAGATACTCAGTATTTT
abundance: .; j_gene: TRBJ2-5; d_gene: TRBD2; v_gene: TRBV5-1; CDR3aa: CASSLAGASGAIQETQYF; CDR3nt: TGCGCCAGCAGCTTGGCTGGGGCTAGCGGGGCCATACAAGAGACCCAGTACTTC
abundance: few; j_gene: TRBJ2-3; d_gene: TRBD2; v_gene: TRBV5-1; CDR3aa: CASSLTSGRNTDTQYF; CDR3nt: TGCGCCAGCAGCTTGACCAGCGGGAGAAACACAGATACGCAGTATTTT
abundance: .; j_gene: TRBJ1-2; d_gene: TRBD1; v_gene: TRBV5-1; CDR3aa: CASSPMTGKGYDYTF; CDR3nt: TGCGCCAGCAGCCCTATGACAGGGAAGGGCTATGACTACACCTTC
abundance: .; j_gene: TRBJ2-2; d_gene: .; v_gene: TRBV5-4; CDR3aa: CASRAGANTRELFF; CDR3nt: TGTGCCAGCAGGGCAGGGGCGAACACCCGGGAGCTGTTTTTT
abundance: .; j_gene: TRBJ2-7; d_gene: TRBD1; v_gene: TRBV29-1; CDR3aa: CSVDPTGLHKRYF; CDR3nt: TGCAGCGTTGACCCGACAGGGCTCCACAAGCGGTACTTC
abundance: .; j_gene: TRBJ2-3; d_gene: .; v_gene: TRBV10-3; CDR3aa: CAINSGQTDRPTYQGTQYF; CDR3nt: TGTGCCATCAACTCCGGACAAACAGACAGACCAACATACCAGGGTACGCAGTATTTT
abundance: few; j_gene: TRBJ2-3; d_gene: TRBD2; v_gene: TRBV5-1; CDR3aa: CASSRGGDWNTDTQYF; CDR3nt: TGCGCCAGCAGCCGGGGGGGGGACTGGAACACAGATACGCAGTATTTT
abundance: .; j_gene: TRBJ1-5; d_gene: .; v_gene: TRBV29-1; CDR3aa: CSIVGQINQPQHF; CDR3nt: TGCAGCATTGTCGGACAGATCAATCAGCCCCAACACTTT
abundance: few; j_gene: TRBJ2-1; d_gene: .; v_gene: TRBV30; CDR3aa: CAWSAGGNEQFF; CDR3nt: TGTGCCTGGAGTGCGGGCGGAAATGAGCAGTTCTTC
abundance: .; j_gene: TRBJ2-5; d_gene: .; v_gene: TRBV7-2; CDR3aa: CAISFQGGETQYF; CDR3nt: TGTGCCATCAGTTTCCAGGGTGGGGAGACCCAGTACTTC
abundance: .; j_gene: TRBJ2-7; d_gene: .; v_gene: TRBV11-2; CDR3aa: CGSSSNRNSYEEYF; CDR3nt: TGTGGCAGCAGCTCTAACAGGAACTCCTACGAGGAGTACTTT
abundance: .; j_gene: TRBJ2-5; d_gene: .; v_gene: TRBV29-1; CDR3aa: CKVESGAGRSETQYF; CDR3nt: TGCAAAGTTGAATCCGGGGCGGGTAGATCGGAGACCCAGTACTTC
abundance: once; j_gene: TRBJ2-3; d_gene: .; v_gene: TRBV11-2; CDR3aa: CANTPPGRADTQYF; CDR3nt: TGTGCCAACACTCCCCCGGGCCGGGCAGATACGCAGTATTTT
abundance: .; j_gene: TRBJ2-4; d_gene: .; v_gene: TRBV29-1; CDR3aa: CSVADAQKIQYF; CDR3nt: TGCAGCGTTGCGGACGCTCAAAAGATTCAGTACTTC
abundance: .; j_gene: TRBJ2-3; d_gene: .; v_gene: TRBV29-1; CDR3aa: CSVKGDASITDTQYF; CDR3nt: TGCAGCGTTAAGGGCGATGCCAGCATCACAGATACGCAGTATTTT
abundance: .; j_gene: TRBJ2-2; d_gene: .; v_gene: TRBV5-1; CDR3aa: CASSVSSDTGELFF; CDR3nt: TGCGCCAGCAGCGTGAGTTCGGACACCGGGGAGCTGTTTTTT
abundance: .; j_gene: TRBJ2-1; d_gene: TRBD1; v_gene: TRBV6-6; CDR3aa: CVSSYSVGQGIYNEQFF; CDR3nt: TGTGTCAGCAGTTACTCGGTGGGACAGGGCATATATAATGAGCAGTTCTTC
abundance: .; j_gene: TRBJ1-1; d_gene: .; v_gene: TRBV12-3/TRBV12-4; CDR3aa: CASGSTVSKTEAFF; CDR3nt: TGTGCCAGCGGGAGTACAGTTTCGAAGACTGAAGCTTTCTTT
abundance: .; j_gene: TRBJ2-3; d_gene: TRBD2; v_gene: TRBV7-8; CDR3aa: CTSSLQNSGSPDTQYF; CDR3nt: TGTACCAGCAGCTTACAAAATAGCGGGAGCCCAGATACGCAGTATTTT
abundance: .; j_gene: TRBJ1-5; d_gene: .; v_gene: TRBV6-1; CDR3aa: CTSNEAREKAPQHF; CDR3nt: TGTACCAGCAATGAGGCGAGGGAAAAGGCGCCCCAACATTTT
abundance: .; j_gene: TRBJ2-1; d_gene: TRBD2; v_gene: TRBV10-1; CDR3aa: CASTGETSGYEQFF; CDR3nt: TGCGCCAGCACTGGGGAGACTAGCGGATACGAGCAGTTCTTC
abundance: .; j_gene: TRBJ2-7; d_gene: .; v_gene: TRBV11-3; CDR3aa: CARGLEVAEAYEQYF; CDR3nt: TGTGCCAGAGGCTTGGAAGTAGCGGAGGCCTACGAGCAGTACTTC
abundance: .; j_gene: TRBJ2-1; d_gene: .; v_gene: TRBV6-6; CDR3aa: CASNYSEERGDEQFF; CDR3nt: TGTGCCAGCAATTACTCTGAAGAGAGGGGAGATGAGCAGTTCTTC
abundance: .; j_gene: TRBJ2-6; d_gene: TRBD1; v_gene: TRBV5-4; CDR3aa: CASSGDRMASGANVMSF; CDR3nt: TGTGCCAGCAGCGGGGACAGGATGGCCTCTGGGGCCAACGTCATGTCTTTC
abundance: once; j_gene: TRBJ2-4; d_gene: .; v_gene: TRBV6-6; CDR3aa: CTISYSTSGTAKNIQYF; CDR3nt: TGTACCATCAGTTACTCGACGTCAGGGACTGCCAAAAACATTCAGTACTTC
abundance: .; j_gene: TRBJ2-1; d_gene: TRBD2; v_gene: TRBV12-3/TRBV12-4; CDR3aa: CASSAQRGVAGENNELFF; CDR3nt: TGTGCCAGCAGTGCCCAGAGAGGGGTAGCGGGAGAGAACAATGAGCTGTTCTTC